This T cell receptor beta chain was captured in a study of OX40 agonist ivuxolimab in advanced cancers. As for the study in general: Participants could have had prior anti-PD-1, anti-PD-L1 or anti-CTLA-4 therapy, and less than 45% had some. Notes on the study in general: CD4+ and CD8+ T cells in blood underwent clonal expansion by week 6 at 0.1 to 3.0 mg/kg. Among some nonresponders, normalized T-cell clonal expansion was also low.

Of note for this clone: Its antigen is not identified.

Sequencing was performed with immunoSEQ multiplex PCR; in TCRdb, only in-frame clones are kept and a portion is missing. The repertoire holds 30,000 to 40,000 clones, with over 60% as singletons. V gave up 5 bases and J gave up 6 bases, with 19 bases separating them. The length of the CDR3 is 15 residues. Germline V gives CDR1 SGHTA, CDR2 FQGNSA. This clonotype was obtained from an adult with an advanced solid tumor such as melanoma, head and neck, liver or kidney cancer. The rearrangement uses TRBV7-2 and TRBJ1-2; no clear D. The source material was CD4+ or CD8+ T cells sorted from blood, sampled in a trial of the OX40 agonist ivuxolimab. CDR3 sequence (DNA): TGTGCCAGCAGCCCAAAATCGGACTCAAGCCATGGCTACACCTTC. This codes for CASSPKSDSSHGYTF. Based on the CDR3 plus reference TRBV7-2 and TRBJ1-2, the full variable domain is GAGVSQSPSNKVTEKGKDVELRCDPISGHTALYWYRQSLGQGLEFLIYFQGNSAPDKSGLPSDRFSAERTGGSVSTLTIQRTQQEDSAVYLCASSPKSDSSHGYTFGSGTRLTVV.